These 25 T cell receptor beta chains share one sample of origin, sequenced in a study of T cells in Graves' hyperthyroidism and ophthalmopathy. TCR beta CDR3 sequences were amplified from RNA transcripts. A set of HTBI primers served as the primers for a first-round RT-PCR of the TCR CDR3. TCRdb recomputed calls from the multiplex PCR reads with MiXCR, one row per CDR3 protein. Of fewer than 350,000 distinct CDR3 sequences listed, approximately 13% are singletons. Sequencing was done on a sample of blood. These receptors were obtained from a woman aged 40 to 50 with Graves' hyperthyroidism.

This clonotype has only a few counts. The chain combines TRBV7-2 with TRBJ2-1; D uncertain. V was trimmed by 3 bases and J by 3 bases, leaving 9 bases between them. Germline V gives CDR1 SGHTA, CDR2 FQGNSA. This CDR3 contains 14 residues. CDR3 sequence reads: CASSFTNVYNEQFF. CDR3 in DNA: TGTGCCAGCAGCTTTACCAACGTCTACAATGAGCAGTTCTTC.

This clonotype has ten or more counts. The chain combines TRBV5-1 with TRBJ1-2; tentative D call: TRBD1 (6 bases). Per germline, CDR1 SGHRS and CDR2 YFSETQ. V was clipped by 4 bases and J by 4 bases, with 14 bases between them. The CDR3 runs 14 residues. The CDR3 DNA sequence: TGCGCCAGCAGCGACGGGACATCAGGCTATGGCTACACCTTC. It yields the protein CASSDGTSGYGYTF. The full variable domain, with the rest looked up from reference TRBV5-1 and TRBJ1-2, is KAGVTQTPRYLIKTRGQQVTLSCSPISGHRSVSWYQQTPGQGLQFLFEYFSETQRNKGNFPGRFSGRQFSNSRSEMNVSTLELGDSALYLCASSDGTSGYGYTFGSGTRLTVV.

This clonotype was observed many times. The chain combines TRBV28 with TRBJ1-5; D is ambiguous. CDR1 MDHEN and CDR2 SYDVKM come from the germline V gene. The CDR3 is made up of 13 amino acids. Trimming pared 6 bases from V and 2 bases from J, leaving 8 bases between. In DNA, the CDR3 is TGTGCCAGCAGCCGCCCGGGCAATCAGCCCCAGCATTTT. Translating it yields CASSRPGNQPQHF.

This clonotype was observed at least ten times. The chain employs TRBV6-6 and TRBJ2-5; 9 bases are a match to TRBD1. The germline gives CDR1 MNHNY, CDR2 SVGAGI (reference sequence). This CDR3 has 16 amino acids. Trimming at V came to 0 bases and at J to 3 bases, leaving 5 bases not matched to a gene. The CDR3 DNA sequence: TGTGCCAGCAGTTACTCTGGACAGGGGCCCAAAGAGACCCAGTACTTC. Translated: CASSYSGQGPKETQYF.

The rearrangement joins TRBV24-1 to TRBJ2-5; 10 bases map to TRBD1. V shed 6 bases and J 5 bases; nucleotides not matched to a gene: 5. Per the germline V gene, CDR1 is KGHDR and CDR2 is SFDVKD. The CDR3 length is 14 residues. DNA for the CDR3: TGTGCCACCAGTTCGACAGGGGGCAGGGAGACCCAGTACTTC. As protein: CATSSTGGRETQYF.

This clonotype showed up many times. J is TRBJ2-7 and V is TRBV6-1, with TRBD1 matching over 8 bases. V lost 7 bases to trimming and J lost 1 base; unmatched junction nucleotides: 9. Germline assignment: CDR1 MNHNS and CDR2 SASEGT. The CDR3 consists of 15 residues. The CDR3 sequence is CASIDRGGRSYEQYF. In DNA form, the CDR3 reads TGTGCCAGCATAGACAGGGGTGGACGGTCCTACGAGCAGTACTTC.

The chain joins TRBV10-3 to TRBJ2-3; D tentatively fits TRBD1 or TRBD2 (5 bases each). From germline, CDR1 is ENHRY and CDR2 SYGVKD. The V end was cut by 4 bases, the J end by 4 bases, with 12 bases between. The CDR3 has 14 amino acids. The CDR3 bases are TGTGCCATCAGTGGTAGCAGGGACGCAGATACGCAGTATTTT. Protein sequence: CAISGSRDADTQYF.

This clonotype was detected ten times or more. DNA for the CDR3: TGTGCCAGCAGTTTCGGGACTAGCACAGATACGCAGTATTTT. It specifies CASSFGTSTDTQYF. The chain recombines TRBV28 with TRBJ2-3, with D possibly matching TRBD2 (6 bases). The germline gives CDR1 MDHEN, CDR2 SYDVKM. The ends were cut back, 3 bases at V and 0 bases at J, with 7 bases in the middle. The CDR3 contains 14 residues.

Many counts were recorded for this clonotype. The rearrangement links TRBV18 to TRBJ2-3; D unclear. The germline V gene encodes CDR1 KGHSH and CDR2 LQKENI. The CDR3 length is 14 residues. Trimming removed 4 bases at V and 2 bases at J, with 10 bases between. The CDR3 DNA is TGTGCCAGCTCACGCCGGAGATTCACAGATACGCAGTATTTT. Residues: CASSRRRFTDTQYF. Full variable domain (missing parts from reference TRBV18 and TRBJ2-3): NAGVMQNPRHLVRRRGQEARLRCSPMKGHSHVYWYRQLPEEGLKFMVYLQKENIIDESGMPKERFSAEFPKEGPSILRIQQVVRGDSAAYFCASSRRRFTDTQYFGPGTRLTVL.

Turning to this clonotype: A much larger clone is a single base away; this may be a read error. This chain connects TRBV29-1 to TRBJ1-1, with D unclear. Per germline, CDR1 SQVTM and CDR2 ANQGSEA. The CDR3 is 12 amino acids. This CDR3 is CSVIFWNAEAFF. The DNA for the CDR3 is TGCAGCGTTATTTTTTGGAACGCTGAAGCTTTCTTT.

This clonotype was seen at least ten times. The rearrangement links TRBV7-8 to TRBJ2-1; the D is unclear. Trimming removed 0 bases from V and 0 bases from J, with 6 bases in between. The germline gives CDR1 SGHVS, CDR2 FQNEAQ. This CDR3 has 15 residues. The DNA of the CDR3 is TGTGCCAGCAGCTTAGCGGGAAGCTCCTACAATGAGCAGTTCTTC. This gives the protein CASSLAGSSYNEQFF.

The chain has TRBV6-1 and TRBJ1-3; D gene ambiguous. Germline CDR1 is MNHNS and CDR2 is SASEGT. CDR3 length: 11 residues. Trimming took 7 bases from V and 4 from J, leaving 5 bases between them. CDR3 loop: CASMNGNTIYF. As DNA, the CDR3 is TGTGCCAGCATGAACGGAAACACCATATATTTT.

Many counts were recorded for this clonotype. This chain joins TRBV7-9 and TRBJ1-2; D is possibly TRBD1 (6 bases). This CDR3 has 16 residues. Germline V gene data show CDR1 as SEHNR and CDR2 as FQNEAQ (reference sequence). Trimming left V 3 bases short and J 4 bases short, with 18 bases between. CDR3 region: CASSFSGDEGGYGYTF. The CDR3 DNA reads TGTGCCAGCAGCTTTTCAGGGGACGAAGGGGGCTATGGCTACACCTTC.

The chain employs TRBV19 and TRBJ2-1; D possibly uses TRBD1 or TRBD2 (5 bases each). This CDR3 is built from 15 residues. Trimming took off 6 bases at V and 7 bases at J, with 19 bases between the two ends. CDR1 and CDR2 from the germline V gene are LNHDA and SQIVND (reference sequence). This chain's CDR3 is CASSSGTTKVNEQFF. For the CDR3, the DNA is TGTGCCAGTAGCTCCGGGACGACGAAAGTGAATGAGCAGTTCTTC.

The table lists this clonotype with many counts. The chain couples TRBV3-1 to TRBJ2-1, with TRBD2 as a possible D gene (5 bases). The CDR3 loop spans 12 amino acids. V dropped 1 base and J dropped 8 bases, with 6 bases sitting between them. Germline-derived CDR1 and CDR2 are LGHDT and YNNKEL (reference sequence). The CDR3 DNA follows: TGTGCCAGCAGCCAAGTACTAGATGAGCAGTTCTTC. Translation gives CASSQVLDEQFF.

In this sample, this clonotype turned up many times. J is TRBJ2-1 and V is TRBV7-2; the match to TRBD2 covers 11 bases. CDR1 is SGHTA, CDR2 FQGNSA, per germline. This CDR3 spans 15 amino acids. With 2 bases clipped from V and 7 bases from J, the junction kept 4 bases outside the gene matches. The CDR3 here is CASSLSSGRRNEQFF. Written as DNA, the CDR3 is TGTGCCAGCAGCTTATCTAGCGGGAGGAGGAATGAGCAGTTCTTC.

Ten or more counts support this clonotype. J is TRBJ1-1 and V is TRBV24-1; TRBD1 matches 12 bases. CDR1 is KGHDR and CDR2 is SFDVKD in the germline V gene. CDR3 length: 18 amino acids. Unmatched junction bases numbered 8, after V lost 4 bases and J lost 0 bases. CDR3 DNA sequence: TGTGCCACCAGTGAAACAACGGGACAGGGGGCGGTGAACACTGAAGCTTTCTTT. Protein product: CATSETTGQGAVNTEAFF.

This clonotype was seen a handful of times. The chain uses TRBV6-5 and TRBJ2-1; a weak D match, TRBD2 (6 bases). The CDR3 is made up of 15 amino acids. Germline CDR1 MNHEY, CDR2 SVGAGI. With 4 bases removed from V and 1 base from J, the gap between germline ends came to 11 bases. CDR3 region: CASSLAEGSYNEQFF. The CDR3 DNA reads as TGTGCCAGCAGTTTAGCGGAGGGGTCCTACAATGAGCAGTTCTTC.

This clonotype came up many times. The rearrangement links TRBV6-1 to TRBJ1-2; the D is unclear. CDR1 and CDR2 from the germline V gene are MNHNS and SASEGT. Trimming pared 6 bases from V and 3 bases from J, leaving 14 bases between. There are 14 residues in the CDR3. CDR3 nucleotides: TGTGCCAGCAGCCCTGGTCCACCCCACTATGGCTACACCTTC. Translation gives CASSPGPPHYGYTF.

The chain links TRBV20-1 to TRBJ2-7; 7 bases are shared with TRBD1. This CDR3 is 11 amino acids long. V was clipped by 6 bases and J by 6 bases; unmatched bases: 5. Germline V lookup: CDR1 DFQATT, CDR2 SNEGSKA (reference sequence). The CDR3 loop is CSAWDSAEQYF. The CDR3 DNA reads as TGCAGTGCCTGGGACAGCGCCGAGCAGTACTTC.

The rearrangement links TRBV12-3 or TRBV12-4 to TRBJ2-1, with 14 bases aligning to TRBD2. V was clipped by 5 bases and J by 10 bases; unmatched bases: 4. The CDR3 spans 14 residues. DNA for the CDR3: TGTGCCAGCAGTGAGGGACTAGCGGGAGAGGAGCAGTTCTTC. Protein sequence: CASSEGLAGEEQFF.

This clonotype was detected many times. The chain carries TRBV28 and TRBJ2-5; D perhaps matches TRBD1 (5 bases). Germline lookup yields CDR1 MDHEN and CDR2 SYDVKM. This CDR3 is built from 14 residues. Between the trimmed V and J ends, which lost 8 bases and 5 bases, there was a span of 18 bases. For the CDR3, the DNA is TGTGCCAGCTCAGGGCCAGCGCAGCAGGAGACCCAGTACTTC. It encodes CASSGPAQQETQYF.

On this clonotype: The junction departs from the called germline gene at one end, perhaps through a read error. The rearrangement uses TRBV9 and TRBJ2-1; 9 positions match TRBD2. Germline V lookup: CDR1 SGDLS, CDR2 YYNGEE. The CDR3 covers 16 residues. The DNA for the CDR3 is TGTGCCAGCAGCCCTCGACTAGCGGCAACCTACAATGAGCGGTTCTTC. Translated, it gives CASSPRLAATYNERFF.

This clonotype has just a few counts. The chain combines TRBV19 with TRBJ2-7; 7 nucleotides agree with TRBD1. The germline V gene encodes CDR1 LNHDA and CDR2 SQIVND (reference sequence). CDR3 length equals 14 residues. The J segment lost 2 bases and the V segment lost 4 bases, leaving 5 bases of the junction unmatched. In nucleotides, the CDR3 is TGTGCCAGTAGTACCCCGGGACAGACCTACGAGCAGTACTTC. Its translation: CASSTPGQTYEQYF.

A single count supports this clonotype. A read error may explain this, as a much larger clone is one base away. The V call is TRBV2, the J call TRBJ1-2; maybe TRBD1 (5 bases). CDR3 length: 15 amino acids. With 5 bases removed from V and 4 bases from J, the gap between germline ends came to 17 bases. Germline V gives CDR1 SNHLY, CDR2 FYNNEI. CDR3 region: CASSYGGQSGYGYTF. CDR3 nucleotide sequence: TGTGCCAGCAGTTACGGGGGTCAATCGGGCTATGGCTACACCTTC. The whole variable domain, filled in from reference TRBV2 and TRBJ1-2, reads EPEVTQTPSHQVTQMGQEVILRCVPISNHLYFYWYRQILGQKVEFLVSFYNNEISEKSEIFDDQFSVERPDGSNFTLKIRSTKLEDSAMYFCASSYGGQSGYGYTFGSGTRLTVV.